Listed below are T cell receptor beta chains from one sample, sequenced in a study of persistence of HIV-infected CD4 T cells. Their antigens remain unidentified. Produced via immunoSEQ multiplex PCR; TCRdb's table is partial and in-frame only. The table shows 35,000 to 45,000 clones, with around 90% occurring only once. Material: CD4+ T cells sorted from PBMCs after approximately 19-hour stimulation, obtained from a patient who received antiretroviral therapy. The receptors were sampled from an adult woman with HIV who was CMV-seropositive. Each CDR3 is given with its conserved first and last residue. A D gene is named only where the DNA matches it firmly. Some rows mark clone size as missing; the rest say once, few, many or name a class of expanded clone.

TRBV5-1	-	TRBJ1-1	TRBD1	CASSSDRGPSTNTEAFF	TGCGCCAGCAGTTCGGACAGGGGGCCATCAACGAACACTGAAGCTTTCTTT
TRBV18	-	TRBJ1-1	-	CASSPGTLGTEAFF	TGTGCCAGCTCACCAGGAACCCTTGGCACTGAAGCTTTCTTT
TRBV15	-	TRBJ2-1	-	CATSRDRSQYNEQFF	TGTGCCACCAGCAGAGATAGATCACAGTACAATGAGCAGTTCTTC
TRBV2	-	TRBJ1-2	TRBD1	CASSVGTGVGYGYTF	TGTGCCAGCAGTGTAGGGACAGGCGTTGGGTATGGCTACACCTTC
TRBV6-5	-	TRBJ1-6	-	CASSRGKAYNSPLHF	TGTGCCAGCAGTAGGGGTAAGGCCTATAATTCACCCCTCCACTTT
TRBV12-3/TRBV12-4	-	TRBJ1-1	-	CASSFRGNTEAFF	TGTGCCAGCAGTTTTAGAGGGAACACTGAAGCTTTCTTT
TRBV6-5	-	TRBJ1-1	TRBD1	CASRGWGTGEKEAFF	TGTGCCAGCAGGGGGTGGGGGACAGGGGAGAAGGAAGCTTTCTTT
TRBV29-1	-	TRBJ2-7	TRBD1	CSVTPGQGVYEQYF	TGCAGCGTAACACCGGGACAGGGGGTTTACGAGCAGTACTTC
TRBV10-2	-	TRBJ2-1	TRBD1	CASRGAGGNNEQFF	TGCGCCAGCAGGGGGGCAGGGGGTAACAATGAGCAGTTCTTC
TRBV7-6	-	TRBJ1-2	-	CASSSDGDGYTF	TGTGCCAGCAGCTCGGACGGTGATGGCTACACCTTC
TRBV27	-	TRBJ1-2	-	CASSFPGTGGYTF	TGTGCCAGCTCTTTCCCTGGGACCGGGGGCTACACCTTC
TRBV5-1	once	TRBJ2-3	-	CASSSRTGTDTQYF	TGCGCCAGCAGCTCCCGGACCGGCACAGATACGCAGTATTTT
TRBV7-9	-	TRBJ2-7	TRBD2	CASIKLAGGAKQYF	TGTGCCAGCATCAAACTAGCGGGAGGAGCGAAGCAGTACTTC
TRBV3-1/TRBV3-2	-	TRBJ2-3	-	CASSRRRPTGERRDTQYF	TGTGCCAGCAGCCGCCGTCGTCCGACTGGGGAGCGGAGAGATACGCAGTATTTT
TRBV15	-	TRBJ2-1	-	CATSRASYNEQFF	TGTGCCACCAGCAGAGCCAGCTACAATGAGCAGTTCTTC
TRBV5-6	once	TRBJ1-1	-	CASSRRVLWTEAFF	TGTGCCAGCAGCCGTCGGGTTTTGTGGACTGAAGCTTTCTTT
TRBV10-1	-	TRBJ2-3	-	CASSESMPRGTDTQYF	TGCGCCAGCAGTGAGTCGATGCCTAGGGGCACAGATACGCAGTATTTT
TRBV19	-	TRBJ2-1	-	CATEGRRGNEQFF	TGTGCCACGGAGGGACGGCGAGGAAATGAGCAGTTCTTC
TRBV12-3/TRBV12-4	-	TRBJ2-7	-	CASSLRGDEQYF	TGTGCCAGCAGTTTAAGAGGGGACGAGCAGTACTTC
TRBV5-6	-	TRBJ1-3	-	CASSPGSYSGNTIYF	TGTGCCAGCAGCCCAGGGTCTTACTCTGGAAACACCATATATTTT
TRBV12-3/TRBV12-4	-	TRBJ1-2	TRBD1	CASSGTGAYGYTF	TGTGCCAGCAGCGGGACAGGGGCCTATGGCTACACCTTC
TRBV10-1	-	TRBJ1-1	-	CASSESTRGMNTEAFF	TGCGCCAGCAGTGAATCAACCCGGGGTATGAACACTGAAGCTTTCTTT
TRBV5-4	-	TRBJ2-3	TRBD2	CASSLTSGVADTQYF	TGTGCCAGCAGCCTGACTAGCGGGGTTGCAGATACGCAGTATTTT
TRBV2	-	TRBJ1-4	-	CASSDDQITTNEKLFF	TGTGCCAGCAGCGATGACCAGATCACAACTAATGAAAAACTGTTTTTT
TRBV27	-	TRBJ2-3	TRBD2	CASSFQRGAKSTDTQYF	TGTGCCAGCAGTTTCCAGCGGGGGGCGAAGAGCACAGATACGCAGTATTTT
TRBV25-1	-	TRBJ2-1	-	CASSDNKPGLRRYGEQFF	TGTGCCAGCAGTGATAATAAACCGGGACTCCGCCGATATGGGGAGCAGTTCTTC
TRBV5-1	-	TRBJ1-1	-	CASRKGDGTEAFF	TGCGCCAGCAGAAAAGGGGATGGCACTGAAGCTTTCTTT
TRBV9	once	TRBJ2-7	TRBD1	CASSRFDRGREQYF	TGTGCCAGCAGCCGATTCGACAGGGGGCGGGAGCAGTACTTC
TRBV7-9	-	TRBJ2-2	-	CASSSRVENTGELFF	TGTGCCAGCAGCTCCCGGGTAGAGAACACCGGGGAGCTGTTTTTT
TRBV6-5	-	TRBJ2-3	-	CASSRADIDTQYF	TGTGCCAGCTCTAGGGCGGACATAGATACGCAGTATTTT
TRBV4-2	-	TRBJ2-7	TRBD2	CASSQESLDSGGRYEQYF	TGTGCCAGCAGCCAAGAGTCCCTGGATAGCGGGGGCAGATACGAGCAGTACTTC
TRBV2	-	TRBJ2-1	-	CASRDRKQFF	TGTGCCAGCAGAGACAGGAAGCAGTTCTTC
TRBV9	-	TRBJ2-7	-	CASSLRFESYEQYF	TGTGCCAGCAGCCTCCGATTCGAATCCTACGAGCAGTACTTC
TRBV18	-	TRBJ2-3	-	CASSPVEGTDTQYF	TGTGCCAGCTCACCAGTTGAGGGCACAGATACGCAGTATTTT
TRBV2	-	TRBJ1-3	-	CASSGALGGNTIYF	TGTGCCAGCAGTGGGGCTTTAGGTGGAAACACCATATATTTT
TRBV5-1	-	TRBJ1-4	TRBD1	CASSLVGDSEKLFF	TGCGCCAGCAGCTTGGTTGGGGACAGTGAAAAACTGTTTTTT
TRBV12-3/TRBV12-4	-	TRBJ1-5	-	CASSARGNQPQHF	TGTGCCAGCAGTGCCAGGGGTAATCAGCCCCAGCATTTT
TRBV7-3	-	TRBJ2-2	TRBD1	CASSALPGTGNTGELFF	TGTGCCAGCAGCGCTCTTCCCGGGACAGGGAACACCGGGGAGCTGTTTTTT
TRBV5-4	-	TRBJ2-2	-	CASSPLTGPGELFF	TGTGCCAGCAGCCCACTTACAGGGCCCGGGGAGCTGTTTTTT
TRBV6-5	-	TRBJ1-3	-	CASSYRHLGGNTIYF	TGTGCCAGCAGCTACCGGCATCTGGGGGGAAACACCATATATTTT
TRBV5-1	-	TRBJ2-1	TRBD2	CASSLITSGSNEQFF	TGCGCCAGCAGCTTAATAACTAGCGGGAGCAATGAGCAGTTCTTC
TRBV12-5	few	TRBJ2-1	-	CASGLETWSSYNEQFF	TGTGCTAGTGGTTTGGAGACTTGGAGCTCCTACAATGAGCAGTTCTTC
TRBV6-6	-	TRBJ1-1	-	CASSPGRGGTEAFF	TGTGCCAGCAGCCCGGGACGGGGGGGAACTGAAGCTTTCTTT
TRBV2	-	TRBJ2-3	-	CASIQDLGTDTQYF	TGTGCCAGCATTCAGGACTTGGGGACAGATACGCAGTATTTT
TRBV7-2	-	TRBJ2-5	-	CASSFRLGQTSYF	TGTGCCAGCAGCTTCAGGCTCGGACAAACCTCGTACTTC
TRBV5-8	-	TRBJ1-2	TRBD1	CASSLATGEYGYTF	TGTGCCAGCAGCTTGGCCACAGGGGAGTATGGCTACACCTTC
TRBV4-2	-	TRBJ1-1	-	CASSQDSSGGLREAFF	TGTGCCAGCAGCCAAGATTCGTCGGGGGGCTTGCGGGAAGCTTTCTTT
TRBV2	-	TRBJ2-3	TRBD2	CASSARTSGGTDTQYF	TGTGCCAGCAGTGCCCGGACTAGCGGGGGCACAGATACGCAGTATTTT
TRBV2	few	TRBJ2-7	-	CASKEQGASYEQYF	TGTGCCAGCAAGGAACAGGGCGCTTCCTACGAGCAGTACTTC
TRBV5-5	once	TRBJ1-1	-	CASSLWGQNTEAFF	TGTGCCAGCAGCTTGTGGGGGCAAAACACTGAAGCTTTCTTT
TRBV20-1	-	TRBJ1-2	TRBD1	CSASGGVGYTF	TGCAGTGCCTCAGGGGGTGTTGGCTACACCTTC
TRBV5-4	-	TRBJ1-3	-	CASLETGRGSGNTIYF	TGTGCCAGCCTCGAAACAGGGCGGGGATCTGGAAACACCATATATTTT
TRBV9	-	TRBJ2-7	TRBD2	CASSVGGGEYEQYF	TGTGCCAGCAGCGTAGGCGGGGGGGAGTACGAGCAGTACTTC
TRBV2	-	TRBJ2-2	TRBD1	CASRETGGHTGELFF	TGTGCCAGCAGGGAGACAGGGGGACATACCGGGGAGCTGTTTTTT
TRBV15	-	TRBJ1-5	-	CATSISPGRNNQPQHF	TGTGCCACCAGCATTAGTCCGGGGCGTAATAATCAGCCCCAGCATTTT